The 7 T cell receptor beta chains listed next were all sequenced from one sample in a study of T cell repertoires in cytomegalovirus infection. TCRdb re-called the reads through MiXCR, storing one row per CDR3 protein. The table includes fewer than 400,000 distinct CDR3 sequences, over 15% detected once. Specimen: PBMCs. Receptor source: a human donor in good health (CMV status not recorded). Some clones in this sample may be carry-over from other donors' samples.

This clonotype was seen ten or more times. V and J are TRBV5-6 and TRBJ2-7; D is possibly TRBD2 (6 bases). From germline, CDR1 is SGHDT and CDR2 YYEEEE. There are 16 residues in the CDR3. Trimming left V 6 bases short and J 0 bases short, with 19 bases between. Here the CDR3 DNA reads TGTGCCAGCACCACCACGGGGGATATTTTCTCCTACGAGCAGTACTTC. Translation: CASTTTGDIFSYEQYF.

This clonotype was counted ten times or more. The chain combines TRBV12-3 or TRBV12-4 with TRBJ2-7; D tentatively fits TRBD1 or TRBD2 (5 bases each). V lost 2 bases, J lost 6 bases, and 11 bases lay in between. The CDR3 runs 13 residues. CDR3 amino acids: CASSLSRESEQYF. The CDR3 nucleotides are TGTGCCAGCAGTTTATCCAGGGAGAGCGAGCAGTACTTC.

Only one count was recorded for this clonotype. The chain employs TRBV12-3 or TRBV12-4 and TRBJ2-3, with 13 bases aligning to TRBD2. V was pared by 5 bases and J by 6 bases, with 11 bases of the junction left unmatched. The CDR3 is 17 residues long. The DNA for the CDR3 is TGTGCCAGCAGTCTCGAATCCCGACTAGCGGGAGGCGATACGCAGTATTTT. Translation: CASSLESRLAGGDTQYF.

This clonotype was detected many times. As DNA, the CDR3 is TGTGCCAGCAGGGGACTAGCGGGAGTGTGGTCCAATGAGCAGTTCTTC. Residues: CASRGLAGVWSNEQFF. J is TRBJ2-1 and V is TRBV2; TRBD2 agrees at 14 bases. This CDR3 spans 16 amino acids. V lost 6 bases to trimming and J lost 6 bases; unmatched junction nucleotides: 7. Germline values: CDR1 SNHLY, CDR2 FYNNEI.

V is TRBV27 and J is TRBJ1-6; D is ambiguous. V dropped 6 bases and J dropped 3 bases, with 6 bases sitting between them. The CDR3 totals 13 residues. Germline CDR1 and CDR2: MNHEY and SMNVEV (reference sequence). The CDR3 is CASRRVYNSPLHF. Here the CDR3 DNA reads TGTGCCAGCAGGCGGGTCTATAATTCACCCCTCCACTTT.

This clonotype was picked up a small number of times. The J gene is TRBJ1-2, the V gene TRBV19; the D is unclear. Trimming removed 5 bases at V and 9 bases at J, with 16 bases between. The CDR3 sequence is 13 residues long. Germline CDR1 and CDR2: LNHDA and SQIVND (reference sequence). CDR3 loop: CASSPSAGRRYTF. The CDR3 bases are TGTGCCAGTAGTCCAAGCGCGGGAAGACGCTACACCTTC.

The sample holds many counts of this clonotype. V gene TRBV6-2 or TRBV6-3 combines with J gene TRBJ2-7; D may be TRBD2 (5 bases). The CDR3 is made up of 15 amino acids. Germline lookup yields CDR1 MNHEY and CDR2 SVGEGT. The germline V and J ends were trimmed by 3 bases and 3 bases, with 15 bases remaining between them. CDR3 in DNA: TGTGCCAGCAGTTATGTTGCGGGCGGGTACTACGAGCAGTACTTC. Translated: CASSYVAGGYYEQYF.